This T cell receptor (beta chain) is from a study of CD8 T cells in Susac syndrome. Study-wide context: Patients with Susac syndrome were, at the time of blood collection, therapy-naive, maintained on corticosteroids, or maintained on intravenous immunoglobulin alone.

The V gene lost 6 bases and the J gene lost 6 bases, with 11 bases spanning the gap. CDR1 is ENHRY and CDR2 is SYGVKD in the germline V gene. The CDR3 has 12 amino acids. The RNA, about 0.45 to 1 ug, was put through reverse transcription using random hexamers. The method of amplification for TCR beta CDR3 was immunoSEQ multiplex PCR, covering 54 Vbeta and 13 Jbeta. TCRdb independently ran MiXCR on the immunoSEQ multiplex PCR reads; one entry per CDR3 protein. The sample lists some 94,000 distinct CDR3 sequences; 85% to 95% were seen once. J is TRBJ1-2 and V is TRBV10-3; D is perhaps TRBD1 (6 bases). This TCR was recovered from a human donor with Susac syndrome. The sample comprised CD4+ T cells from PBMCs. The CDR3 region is CAISRGADGYTF. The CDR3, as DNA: TGTGCCATCAGCAGGGGCGCGGATGGCTACACCTTC.